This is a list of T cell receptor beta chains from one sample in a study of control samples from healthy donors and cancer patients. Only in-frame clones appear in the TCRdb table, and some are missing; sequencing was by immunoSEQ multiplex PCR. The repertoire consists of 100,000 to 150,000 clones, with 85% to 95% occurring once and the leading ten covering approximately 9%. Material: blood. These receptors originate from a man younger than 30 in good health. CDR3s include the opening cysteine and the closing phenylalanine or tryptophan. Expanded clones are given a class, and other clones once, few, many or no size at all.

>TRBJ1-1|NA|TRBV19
CASSIVRGSTLNTEAFF
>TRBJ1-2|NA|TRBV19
CASSPGRANYGYTF
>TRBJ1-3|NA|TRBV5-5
CASSASGDWSGNTIYF
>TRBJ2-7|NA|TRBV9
CASSVGKGDEQYF
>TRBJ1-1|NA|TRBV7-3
CASSFRQGNTEAFF
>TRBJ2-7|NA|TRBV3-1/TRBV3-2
CASSQTPADSYEQYF
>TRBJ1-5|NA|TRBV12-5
CASSVTGINNQPQHF
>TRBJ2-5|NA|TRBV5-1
CASGLDEETQYF
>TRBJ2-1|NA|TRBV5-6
CASSPGTGSSYNEQFF
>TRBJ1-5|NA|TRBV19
CASRPQGTSNQPQHF
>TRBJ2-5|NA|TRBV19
CASSGTGQETQYF
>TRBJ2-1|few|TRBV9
CASSTGQLSSYNEQFF
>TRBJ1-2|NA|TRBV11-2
CASSSGTGTGGYTF
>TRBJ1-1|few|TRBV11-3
CASSLVSVNTEAFF
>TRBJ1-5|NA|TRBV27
CASSVKNNRGNQPQHF
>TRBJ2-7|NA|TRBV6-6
CASSPNFGEQYF
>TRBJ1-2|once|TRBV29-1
CSVEDVRRDRGYGYTF
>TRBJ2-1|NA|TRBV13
CASSLGEQFF
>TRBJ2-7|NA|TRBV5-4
CASSSSTGSSYEQYF
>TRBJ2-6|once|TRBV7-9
CASSLTSAGGLSGANVLTF
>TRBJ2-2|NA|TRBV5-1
CASSLAVAGAYTGELFF
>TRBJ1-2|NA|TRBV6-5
CASSSRGQGNYGYTF
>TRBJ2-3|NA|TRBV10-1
CASRRGITDTQYF
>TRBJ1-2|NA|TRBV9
CASSPRTGGNYGYTF
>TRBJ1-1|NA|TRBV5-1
CASSWSRGNTEAFF
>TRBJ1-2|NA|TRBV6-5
CASTGGADGYTF